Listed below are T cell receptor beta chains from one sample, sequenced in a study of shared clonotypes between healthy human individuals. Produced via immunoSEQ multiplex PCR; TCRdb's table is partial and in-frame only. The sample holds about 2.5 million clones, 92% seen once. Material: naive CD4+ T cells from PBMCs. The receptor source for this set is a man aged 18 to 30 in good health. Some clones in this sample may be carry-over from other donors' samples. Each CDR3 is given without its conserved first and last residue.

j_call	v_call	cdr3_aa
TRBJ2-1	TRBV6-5	ASSYSPPNEQF
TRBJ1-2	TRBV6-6	ASSWTGDRGYT
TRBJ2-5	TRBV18	ASSPPTGQGD
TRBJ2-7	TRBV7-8	ASSFGQGSYYEQY
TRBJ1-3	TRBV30	AWIDIGNTIY
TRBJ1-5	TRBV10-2	ASSWEGNQPQH
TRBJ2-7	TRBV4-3	ASSLDPRGASYEQY
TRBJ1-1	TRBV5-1	ASSSGTANTEAF
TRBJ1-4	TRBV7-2	ASSPGTGLNEKLF
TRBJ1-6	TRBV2	ASSLQRPGDSPLH
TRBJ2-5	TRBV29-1	SVLGPAGGGQETQY
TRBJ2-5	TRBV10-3	AISVESQETQY
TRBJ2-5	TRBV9	ASGRGLAGPQETQY
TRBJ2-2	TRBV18	ASSRLTGSRTGELF
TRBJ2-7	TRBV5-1	ASSVWDRENEQY
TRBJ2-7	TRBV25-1	ASSDTGEGGEQY
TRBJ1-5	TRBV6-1	ASRTQGYSNQPQH